This TCR beta chain was obtained from a study of blood T cell repertoires in COVID-19. The overall study: Whether acute or convalescent, the COVID-19 samples came from the United States, Italy and Spain. The cDNA or gDNA used as material had been derived from T cells, B-cell-depleted T cells, or PBMCs.

This table comes from immunoSEQ multiplex PCR, and its TCRdb copy is limited to in-frame clones, with some not included. The data hold around 150,000 clones, with 65% to 85% observed a single time. Trimming cost V 4 bases and J 2 bases; bases outside gene matches: 12. CDR3 size: 18 residues. Germline loops: CDR1 SGHNT, CDR2 YENEEA. The TCR comes from a man younger than 40 with COVID-19, enrolled during active disease. The rearrangement uses TRBV11-3 and TRBJ2-1, with 9 positions matching TRBD1. What was sequenced was peripheral blood. As DNA, the CDR3 is TGTGCCAGCAGCTCGAGTACAGCCGGGACAGGGCCCTACAATGAGCAGTTCTTC. As protein: CASSSSTAGTGPYNEQFF. The complete variable domain, with remaining parts taken from reference TRBV11-3 and TRBJ2-1, reads EAGVVQSPRYKIIEKKQPVAFWCNPISGHNTLYWYLQNLGQGPELLIRYENEEAVDDSQLPKDRFSAERLKGVDSTLKIQPAELGDSAVYLCASSSSTAGTGPYNEQFFGPGTRLTVL.